Below are 19 T cell receptor beta chains sequenced from a single sample in a study of beta chain features in type 1 diabetes. Their antigen targets remain unknown. The sequenced template was cDNA made from the entire isolated RNA. TCRdb's copy holds only in-frame clones and misses some; the assay was immunoSEQ multiplex PCR. The data show roughly 280,000 clones, 24% seen once. Study results and caveats: Shortening that was moderate but significant affected the TCRB CDR3s of Type 1 diabetes patients in all four CD4+ subsets.

Sequenced input: naive CD4+ T cells from blood. The receptors originated from a woman aged 30 to 39 with type 1 diabetes.

This clone was seen a handful of times. In the same sample, other DNA sequences code for this CDR3. V and J are TRBV29-1 and TRBJ2-2; 10 bases match TRBD1. V was clipped by 6 bases and J by 5 bases; unmatched bases: 6. CDR3 size: 14 residues. CDR1 SQVTM and CDR2 ANQGSEA come from the germline V gene. The CDR3 region has the DNA TGCAGCGTGCGACAGGGGGCGCGAACCGGGGAGCTGTTTTTT. Its protein product is CSVRQGARTGELFF.

V gene TRBV28 combines with J gene TRBJ1-2; 7 bases are shared with TRBD1. The V and J ends lost 5 bases and 3 bases, in that order; junction bases with no gene match: 6. The CDR3 covers 14 residues. Looked up from germline, CDR1 is MDHEN and CDR2 is SYDVKM. The CDR3 sequence: CASSPGDRYYGYTF. The CDR3 coding sequence is TGTGCCAGCAGTCCCGGGGACAGATACTATGGCTACACCTTC.

DNA for the CDR3: TGTGCCAGCAGCCAAGTCGCAGGGACAAACTATGGCTACACCTTC. Translation gives CASSQVAGTNYGYTF. This chain connects TRBV7-3 to TRBJ1-2; possible D gene TRBD1, 6 bases. Trimming removed 5 bases at V and 2 bases at J, with 15 bases between. The germline V gene encodes CDR1 SGHTA and CDR2 FQGTGA. The CDR3 totals 15 residues. Using reference TRBV7-3 and TRBJ1-2 for the parts outside the CDR3, the full variable domain is GAGVSQTPSNKVTEKGKYVELRCDPISGHTALYWYRQSLGQGPEFLIYFQGTGAADDSGLPNDRFFAVRPEGSVSTLKIQRTERGDSAVYLCASSQVAGTNYGYTFGSGTRLTVV.

This clone appeared a few times. This chain uses TRBV30 with TRBJ1-2; D unclear. Germline CDR1 is GTSNPN and CDR2 is SVGIG (reference sequence). Deletions cut 2 bases from V and 3 bases from J, with 7 bases between. The CDR3 is made up of 12 amino acids. CDR3 loop: CAWSPKYYGYTF. The CDR3 nucleotides read TGTGCCTGGAGTCCTAAGTACTATGGCTACACCTTC.

V and J are TRBV19 and TRBJ2-1, with a possible D match to TRBD2 (5 bases). CDR1 is LNHDA and CDR2 is SQIVND in the germline V gene (reference sequence). V dropped 1 base and J dropped 4 bases, with 14 bases sitting between them. The CDR3 covers 16 residues. The CDR3 is CASSIGRTPEYNEQFF. The CDR3 DNA reads TGTGCCAGTAGTATAGGTAGGACTCCTGAATACAATGAGCAGTTCTTC.

In its sample, this clone was seen a few times. V usage is TRBV4-2 and J usage is TRBJ1-1; no clear D gene. This CDR3 region has 13 residues. Trimming stripped 1 base from V and 4 bases from J, with 7 bases between. Germline loops: CDR1 LGHNA, CDR2 YNFKEQ. The CDR3 DNA follows: TGTGCCAGCAGCCAAGCTAGAGGCACTGAAGCTTTCTTT. It is translated as CASSQARGTEAFF.

The chain employs TRBV30 and TRBJ2-7; 8 positions agree with TRBD2. The CDR3 has 14 amino acids. V shed 0 bases, J shed 3 bases, and the junction held 4 bases outside the gene matches. Germline lookup yields CDR1 GTSNPN and CDR2 SVGIG (reference sequence). The CDR3 protein is CAWSVLADGYEQYF. The DNA of the CDR3 is TGTGCCTGGAGTGTACTAGCGGACGGCTACGAGCAGTACTTC.

This clone was seen a handful of times. The chain couples TRBV15 to TRBJ2-1; TRBD1 might be the D (6 bases). The CDR3 has 13 residues. V was cut by 5 bases and J by 11 bases, with 16 bases left in between. CDR1 and CDR2 (germline): LNHNV, YYDKDF (reference sequence). DNA for the CDR3: TGTGCCACCAGCGAGGCCCGCGACAGGAAGCAGTTCTTC. Its translation: CATSEARDRKQFF. Drawing the rest from reference TRBV15 and TRBJ2-1, the complete variable domain is DAMVIQNPRYQVTQFGKPVTLSCSQTLNHNVMYWYQQKSSQAPKLLFHYYDKDFNNEADTPDNFQSRRPNTSFCFLDIRSPGLGDTAMYLCATSEARDRKQFFGPGTRLTVL.

The CDR3 nucleotides are TGTGCCTGGAGTGTTAATGGCATAGCGGGGATCACAGATACGCAGTATTTT. The encoded protein is CAWSVNGIAGITDTQYF. The chain recombines TRBV30 with TRBJ2-3, with 8 bases matching TRBD2. The CDR3 loop spans 17 amino acids. Trimming cost V 0 bases and J 2 bases; bases outside gene matches: 10. The germline gives CDR1 GTSNPN, CDR2 SVGIG (reference sequence).

Regarding this clone: In the same sample, other DNA sequences code for this CDR3. The chain has TRBV29-1 and TRBJ1-1, with D possibly TRBD1 on 6 matching bases. This CDR3 comprises 11 residues. Germline V CDR1 and CDR2: SQVTM, ANQGSEA. V was clipped by 3 bases and J by 8 bases, with 10 bases between them. The CDR3, as DNA: TGCAGCGTTGAGGATGGGACAGAAGCTTTCTTT. This codes for CSVEDGTEAFF.

The V gene is TRBV29-1, the J gene TRBJ1-1; 7 nucleotides match TRBD1. Germline CDR1 SQVTM, CDR2 ANQGSEA. J was trimmed by 5 bases and V by 2 bases; bases with no gene match: 5. The CDR3 is made up of 13 amino acids. CDR3 loop: CSVESAGGTEAFF. CDR3 bases: TGCAGCGTTGAATCGGCAGGGGGAACTGAAGCTTTCTTT.

V usage is TRBV9 and J usage is TRBJ2-1; the match to TRBD2 covers 7 bases. This CDR3 spans 14 amino acids. The germline gives CDR1 SGDLS, CDR2 YYNGEE. Unmatched junction bases numbered 5, after V lost 2 bases and J lost 6 bases. CDR3 bases: TGTGCCAGCAGCGTTACTAGCGAACCCAATGAGCAGTTCTTC. Residues: CASSVTSEPNEQFF.

V gene TRBV28 combines with J gene TRBJ2-2; D may be TRBD2 (5 bases). Germline CDR1 and CDR2: MDHEN and SYDVKM. The CDR3 extends over 13 amino acids. The V end was cut by 11 bases, the J end by 6 bases, with 16 bases between. CDR3: CAGGLDTAGELFF. Written as DNA, the CDR3 is TGTGCCGGCGGGCTAGATACTGCCGGGGAGCTGTTTTTT.

The chain uses TRBV30 and TRBJ2-7, with 8 bases identical to TRBD1. Trimming took 4 bases from V and 3 from J; bases not matched to a gene: 8. The CDR3 totals 14 residues. CDR1 and CDR2 (germline): GTSNPN, SVGIG (reference sequence). The chain's CDR3 is CAWTPSGQGYEQYF. CDR3 bases: TGTGCCTGGACCCCCTCTGGACAGGGCTACGAGCAGTACTTC.

The rearrangement uses TRBV27 and TRBJ2-5; D is unresolved. Germline assignment: CDR1 MNHEY and CDR2 SMNVEV (reference sequence). This CDR3 contains 12 residues. Trimming cost V 0 bases and J 7 bases, with 6 bases left between them. CDR3 sequence reads: CASSLSGGTQYF. DNA for the CDR3: TGTGCCAGCAGTTTATCAGGCGGGACCCAGTACTTC.

There are a few counts of this clone. The chain employs TRBV18 and TRBJ2-5, with a tentative D call TRBD1 (6 bases). The CDR3 spans 14 residues. Germline CDR1 KGHSH, CDR2 LQKENI. Trimming stripped 3 bases from V and 2 bases from J, with 10 bases between. Here the CDR3 DNA reads TGTGCCAGCTCACCCACGGACAGTCAAGAGACCCAGTACTTC. It specifies CASSPTDSQETQYF.

In this sample, this clone turned up a few times. The J gene is TRBJ2-1, the V gene TRBV9; unclear D gene. Trimming removed 0 bases from V and 4 bases from J, with 11 bases in between. In germline, CDR1 is SGDLS, CDR2 YYNGEE. This CDR3 is built from 15 residues. CDR3 nucleotide sequence: TGTGCCAGCAGCGTAGATGGGTTCGGGTACAATGAGCAGTTCTTC. Its protein product is CASSVDGFGYNEQFF.

The gene calls are TRBV19 and TRBJ2-7, with TRBD2 matching over 8 bases. V was pared by 9 bases and J by 6 bases, with 10 bases of the junction left unmatched. The length of the CDR3 is 13 residues. Per germline, CDR1 LNHDA and CDR2 SQIVND (reference sequence). The CDR3 bases are TGTGCCAGCGACCCCCGGACTAGCAGCGAGCAGTACTTC. This encodes CASDPRTSSEQYF.

About this clone: A junction boundary mismatches the germline segment, possibly from a read error. The chain uses TRBV15 and TRBJ1-1, with 7 bases that match TRBD1. The CDR3 length is 15 residues. From germline, CDR1 is LNHNV and CDR2 YYDKDF (reference sequence). For the CDR3, the DNA is TGTGCCACCAGCAGACCCCAGGGGGAAGGCACTGAAACTTTCTTT. It is translated as CATSRPQGEGTETFF.